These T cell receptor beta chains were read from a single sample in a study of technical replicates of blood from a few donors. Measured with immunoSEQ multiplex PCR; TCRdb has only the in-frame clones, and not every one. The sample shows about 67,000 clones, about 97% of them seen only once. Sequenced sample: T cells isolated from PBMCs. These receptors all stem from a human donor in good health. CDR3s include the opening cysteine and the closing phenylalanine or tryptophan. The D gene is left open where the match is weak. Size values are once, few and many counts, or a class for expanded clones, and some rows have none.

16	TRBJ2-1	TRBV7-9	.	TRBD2	CASSLEAGRRGLEQFF	TGTGCCAGCAGCTTAGAAGCGGGAAGAAGGGGCCTTGAGCAGTTCTTC
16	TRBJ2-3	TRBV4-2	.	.	CASSQDGRRPLDTQYF	TGTGCCAGCAGCCAAGATGGGAGGAGACCTTTGGATACGCAGTATTTT
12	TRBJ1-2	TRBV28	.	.	CASSLSSGGYTF	TGTGCCAGCAGTTTATCTTCGGGGGGCTACACCTTC
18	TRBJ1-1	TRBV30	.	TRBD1	CAWSVYYGGQGYNTEAFF	TGTGCCTGGAGTGTATATTATGGGGGACAGGGTTATAACACTGAAGCTTTCTTT
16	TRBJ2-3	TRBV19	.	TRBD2	CASSISWTSGIGTQYF	TGTGCCAGTAGTATATCCTGGACTAGCGGGATAGGTACGCAGTATTTT
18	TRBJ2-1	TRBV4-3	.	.	CASSQILSRGRSYNEQFF	TGCGCCAGCAGCCAGATCTTGTCCCGGGGTCGCTCCTACAATGAGCAGTTCTTC
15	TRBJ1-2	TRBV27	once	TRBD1	CASSMNRGGPYGYTF	TGTGCCAGCAGCATGAACAGGGGCGGCCCGTATGGCTACACCTTC
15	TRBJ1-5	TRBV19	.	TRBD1	CASSIFGTGRKPQHF	TGTGCCAGTAGTATTTTCGGGACAGGGCGAAAGCCCCAGCATTTT
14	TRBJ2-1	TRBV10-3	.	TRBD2	CATQSGGRYNEQFF	TGTGCCACCCAAAGCGGGGGCAGATACAATGAGCAGTTCTTC
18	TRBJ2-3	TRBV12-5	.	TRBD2	CASGLIASGSTNTDTQYF	TGTGCTAGTGGTTTGATCGCTAGCGGGAGCACCAACACAGATACGCAGTATTTT
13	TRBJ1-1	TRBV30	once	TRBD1	CAWSGEQGVGAFF	TGTGCCTGGAGTGGCGAACAGGGGGTAGGAGCTTTCTTT
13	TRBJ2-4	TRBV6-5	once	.	CASSLREKNIQYF	TGTGCCAGCAGTCTCCGGGAAAAAAACATTCAGTACTTC
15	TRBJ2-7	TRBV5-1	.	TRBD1	CASSLGRAGGNEQYF	TGCGCCAGCAGCTTGGGCAGGGCAGGGGGAAACGAGCAGTACTTC
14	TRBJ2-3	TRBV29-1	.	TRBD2	CSVESSGSLDTQYF	TGCAGCGTTGAGTCTAGCGGGAGCTTAGATACGCAGTATTTT
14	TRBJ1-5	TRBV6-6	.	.	CASTLAQVNQPQHF	TGTGCCAGCACCCTGGCACAGGTAAATCAGCCCCAGCATTTT
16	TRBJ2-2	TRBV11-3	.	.	CASSLQAGMNTGELFF	TGTGCCAGCAGCTTACAGGCCGGGATGAACACCGGGGAGCTGTTTTTT
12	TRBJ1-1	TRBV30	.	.	CAWAEEVTEAFF	TGTGCCTGGGCAGAGGAGGTCACTGAAGCTTTCTTT
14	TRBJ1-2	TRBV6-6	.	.	CASASLQVNYGYTF	TGTGCCAGCGCTTCCTTACAGGTTAACTATGGCTACACCTTC
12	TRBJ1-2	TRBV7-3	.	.	CASSLGGDGYTF	TGTGCCAGCAGCTTAGGAGGGGACGGCTACACCTTC
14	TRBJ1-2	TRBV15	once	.	CATSSRTDYYGYTF	TGTGCCACCAGCAGCCGGACAGATTACTATGGCTACACCTTC
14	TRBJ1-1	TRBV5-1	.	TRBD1	CASSSGQARGEAFF	TGCGCCAGCAGCTCGGGACAGGCGAGGGGTGAAGCTTTCTTT
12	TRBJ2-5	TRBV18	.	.	CASSPAQETQYF	TGTGCCAGCTCACCGGCTCAAGAGACCCAGTACTTC
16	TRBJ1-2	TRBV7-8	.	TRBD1	CASSTRTGGVFYGYTF	TGTGCCAGCAGCACCCGGACAGGGGGCGTATTCTATGGCTACACCTTC
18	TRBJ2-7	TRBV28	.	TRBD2	CASSFPLNSGRAGYEQYF	TGTGCCAGCAGTTTCCCTTTGAATAGCGGGAGGGCCGGGTACGAGCAGTACTTC
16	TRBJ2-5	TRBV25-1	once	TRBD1	CASSEHPGQGQETQYF	TGTGCCAGCAGTGAACACCCGGGACAGGGGCAAGAGACCCAGTACTTC
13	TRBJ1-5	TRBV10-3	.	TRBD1	CATLRGQGQPQHF	TGTGCCACCCTCAGGGGGCAAGGACAGCCCCAGCATTTT
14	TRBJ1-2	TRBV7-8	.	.	CASSLFLGSYGYTF	TGTGCCAGCAGCTTGTTCCTGGGGAGCTATGGCTACACCTTC